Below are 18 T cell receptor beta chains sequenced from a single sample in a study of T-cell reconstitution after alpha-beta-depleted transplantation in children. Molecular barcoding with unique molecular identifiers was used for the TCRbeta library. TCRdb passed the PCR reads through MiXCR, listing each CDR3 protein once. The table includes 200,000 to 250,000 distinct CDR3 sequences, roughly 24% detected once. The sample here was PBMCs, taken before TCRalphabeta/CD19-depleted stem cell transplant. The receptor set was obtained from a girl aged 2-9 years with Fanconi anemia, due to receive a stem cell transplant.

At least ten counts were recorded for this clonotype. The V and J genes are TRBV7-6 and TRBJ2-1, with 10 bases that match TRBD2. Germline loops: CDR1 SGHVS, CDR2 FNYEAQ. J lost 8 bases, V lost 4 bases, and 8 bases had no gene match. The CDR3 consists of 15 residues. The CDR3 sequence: CASSWSGGAFDEQFF. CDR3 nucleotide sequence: TGTGCCAGCAGCTGGAGCGGGGGGGCATTTGATGAGCAGTTCTTC.

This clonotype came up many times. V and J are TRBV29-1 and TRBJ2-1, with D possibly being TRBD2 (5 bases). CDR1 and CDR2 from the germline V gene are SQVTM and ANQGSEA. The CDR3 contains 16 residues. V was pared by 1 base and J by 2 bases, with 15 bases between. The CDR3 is CSVEGHGNDAYNEQFF. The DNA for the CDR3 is TGCAGCGTTGAAGGGCACGGGAACGACGCCTACAATGAGCAGTTCTTC.

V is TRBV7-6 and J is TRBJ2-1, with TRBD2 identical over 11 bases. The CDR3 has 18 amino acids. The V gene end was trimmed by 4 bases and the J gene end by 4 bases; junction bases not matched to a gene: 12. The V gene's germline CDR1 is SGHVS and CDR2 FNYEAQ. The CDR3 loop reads CASSSVFTSGSWYNEQFF. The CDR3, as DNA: TGTGCCAGCAGCTCAGTCTTTACTAGCGGGAGCTGGTACAATGAGCAGTTCTTC.

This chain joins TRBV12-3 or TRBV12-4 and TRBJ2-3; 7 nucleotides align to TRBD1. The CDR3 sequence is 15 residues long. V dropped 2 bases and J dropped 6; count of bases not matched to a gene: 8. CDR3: CASSLRQGPWDTQYF. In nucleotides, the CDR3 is TGTGCCAGCAGTTTAAGACAGGGCCCCTGGGATACGCAGTATTTT.

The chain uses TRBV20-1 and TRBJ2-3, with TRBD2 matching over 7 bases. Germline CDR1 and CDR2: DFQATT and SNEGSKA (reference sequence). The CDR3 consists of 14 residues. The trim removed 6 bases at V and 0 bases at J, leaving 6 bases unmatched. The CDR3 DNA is TGCAGTGCAGGGAGGGCATCTAGCACAGATACGCAGTATTTT. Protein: CSAGRASSTDTQYF.

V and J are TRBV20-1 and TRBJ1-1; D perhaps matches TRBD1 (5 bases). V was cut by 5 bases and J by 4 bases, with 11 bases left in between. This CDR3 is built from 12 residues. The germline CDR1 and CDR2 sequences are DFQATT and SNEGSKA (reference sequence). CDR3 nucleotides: TGCAGTGCTTTAAGGGACTTCACTGAAGCTTTCTTT. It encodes CSALRDFTEAFF.

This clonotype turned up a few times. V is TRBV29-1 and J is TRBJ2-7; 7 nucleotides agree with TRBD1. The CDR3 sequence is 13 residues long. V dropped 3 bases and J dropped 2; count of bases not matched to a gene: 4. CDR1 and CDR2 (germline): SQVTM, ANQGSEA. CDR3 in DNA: TGCAGCGTTGAGGGACAGTCGACCTACGAGCAGTACTTC. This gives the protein CSVEGQSTYEQYF.

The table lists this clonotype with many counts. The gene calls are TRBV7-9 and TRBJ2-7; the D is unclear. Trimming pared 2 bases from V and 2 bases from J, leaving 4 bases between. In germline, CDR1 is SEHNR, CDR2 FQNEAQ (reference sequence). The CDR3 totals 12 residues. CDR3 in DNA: TGTGCCAGCAGCTTACGGACCTACGAGCAGTACTTC. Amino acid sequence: CASSLRTYEQYF.

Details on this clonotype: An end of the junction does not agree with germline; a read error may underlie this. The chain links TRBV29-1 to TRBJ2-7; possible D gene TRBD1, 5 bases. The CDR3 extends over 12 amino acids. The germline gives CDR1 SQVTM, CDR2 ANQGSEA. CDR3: CSVEGTGVEQYF. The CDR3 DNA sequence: TGCAGCGTCGAAGGAACAGGAGTCGAGCAGTACTTC.

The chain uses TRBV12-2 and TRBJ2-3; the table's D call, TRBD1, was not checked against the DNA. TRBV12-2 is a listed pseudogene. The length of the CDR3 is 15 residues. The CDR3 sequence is CASRLMDSSTDTQYF. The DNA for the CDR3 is TGTGCAAGTCGCCTTATGGACAGTAGCACAGATACGCAGTATTTT.

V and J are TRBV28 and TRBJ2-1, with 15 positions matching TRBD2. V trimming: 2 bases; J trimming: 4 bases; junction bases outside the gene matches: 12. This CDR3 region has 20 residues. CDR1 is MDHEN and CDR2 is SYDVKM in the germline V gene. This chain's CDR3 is CASSLTILGLAGGPYNEQFF. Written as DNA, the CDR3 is TGTGCCAGCAGTTTAACCATCCTCGGACTAGCGGGAGGGCCATACAATGAGCAGTTCTTC.

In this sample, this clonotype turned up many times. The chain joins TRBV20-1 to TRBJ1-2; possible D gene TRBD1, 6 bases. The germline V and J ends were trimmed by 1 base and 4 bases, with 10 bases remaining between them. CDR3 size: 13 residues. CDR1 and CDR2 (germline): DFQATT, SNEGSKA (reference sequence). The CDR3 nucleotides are TGCAGTGCTAGAGTAGGGACATCCTATGGCTACACCTTC. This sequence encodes CSARVGTSYGYTF.

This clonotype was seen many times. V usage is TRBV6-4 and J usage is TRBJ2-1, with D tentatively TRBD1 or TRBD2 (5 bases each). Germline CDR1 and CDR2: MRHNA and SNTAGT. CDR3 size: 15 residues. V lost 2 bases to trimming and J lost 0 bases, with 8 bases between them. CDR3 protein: CASSDHGASYNEQFF. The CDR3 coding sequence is TGTGCCAGCAGTGACCACGGGGCCTCCTACAATGAGCAGTTCTTC.

CDR3 amino acids: CASSLIGGAGTDTQYF. In nucleotides, the CDR3 is TGTGCCAGCAGCTTAATCGGGGGGGCTGGCACAGATACGCAGTATTTT. The genes are TRBV7-3 and TRBJ2-3; 8 bases fit TRBD2. CDR1 is SGHTA, CDR2 FQGTGA, per germline. The CDR3 runs 16 residues. The J segment lost 1 base and the V segment lost 1 base, leaving 4 bases of the junction unmatched.

CDR3 in amino acids: CASSSPAGGKADTQYF. The CDR3 nucleotides are TGTGCCAGCAGCTCGCCGGCGGGAGGTAAAGCAGATACGCAGTATTTT. This chain uses TRBV7-8 with TRBJ2-3; the match to TRBD2 covers 8 bases. CDR1 and CDR2 from the germline V gene are SGHVS and FQNEAQ. The CDR3 is 16 residues long. V was clipped by 4 bases and J by 4 bases; unmatched bases: 10.

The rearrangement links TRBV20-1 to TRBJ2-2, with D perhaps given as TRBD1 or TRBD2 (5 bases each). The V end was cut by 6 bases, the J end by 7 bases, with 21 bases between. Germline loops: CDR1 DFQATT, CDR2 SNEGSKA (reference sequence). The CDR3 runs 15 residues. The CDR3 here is CSARGPRLRGGELFF. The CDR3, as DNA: TGCAGTGCGAGGGGACCGAGGTTGAGGGGCGGGGAGCTGTTTTTT.

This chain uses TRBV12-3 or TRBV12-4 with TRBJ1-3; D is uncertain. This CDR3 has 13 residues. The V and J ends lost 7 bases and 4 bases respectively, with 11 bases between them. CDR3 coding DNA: TGTGCCAGCAAGATGGCCGGAGGAAACACCATATATTTT. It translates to CASKMAGGNTIYF.

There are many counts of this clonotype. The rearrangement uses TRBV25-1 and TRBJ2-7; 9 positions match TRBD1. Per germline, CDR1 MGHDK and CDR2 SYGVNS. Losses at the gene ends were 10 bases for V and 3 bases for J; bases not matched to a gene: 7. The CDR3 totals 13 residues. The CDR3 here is CATPQDRGYEQYF. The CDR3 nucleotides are TGTGCCACTCCGCAGGACAGGGGCTACGAGCAGTACTTC.